These 5 T cell receptor beta chains were sequenced from one sample in a study of cytomegalovirus exposure and HLA in healthy donors. 60 Vbeta and 13 Jbeta primers were used in PCR. Using immunoSEQ multiplex PCR, the repertoire was profiled, and TCRdb retains in-frame clones only, with some absent. Among some 140,000 clones listed, around 9% were seen once. The material sequenced was PBMCs. Source of these receptors: a woman in her thirties or forties in good health and CMV-seropositive.

This clone appeared a few times. The J gene is TRBJ1-6, the V gene TRBV7-9, with no clear D. The V and J ends lost 3 bases and 8 bases respectively, with 5 bases between them. Germline assignment: CDR1 SEHNR and CDR2 FQNEAQ (reference sequence). The CDR3 spans 12 residues. In DNA form, the CDR3 reads TGTGCCAGCAGCTTCAGTGATTCACCCCTCCACTTT. Translating gives CASSFSDSPLHF.

Concerning this clone itself: At one end, the junction sequence differs from germline, possibly due to a read error. The rearrangement joins TRBV6-1 to TRBJ1-2, with a weak D call TRBD1 (5 bases). Germline lookup yields CDR1 MNHNS and CDR2 SASEGT. The CDR3 is made up of 14 amino acids. The CDR3 here is CASSEDTGLSGSTF. The DNA of the CDR3 is TGTGCCAGCAGTGAAGATACAGGACTATCGGGCTCCACCTTC.

The chain couples TRBV25-1 to TRBJ2-5, with TRBD1 matching 7 bases. V shed 8 bases, J shed 4 bases, and the junction held 7 bases outside the gene matches. CDR3 length equals 13 residues. Germline V CDR1 and CDR2: MGHDK, SYGVNS. Here the CDR3 DNA reads TGTGCCAGCGGAGACAGGGTTGGAGAGACCCAGTACTTC. This encodes CASGDRVGETQYF.

V usage is TRBV5-1 and J usage is TRBJ2-2, with 7 bases fitting TRBD1. The CDR3 covers 15 residues. Germline V gene sequence: CDR1 SGHRS, CDR2 YFSETQ. Unmatched junction bases numbered 9, after V lost 3 bases and J lost 7 bases. The CDR3 protein is CASSSNTGADGELFF. The CDR3 DNA reads TGCGCCAGCAGCTCGAACACAGGGGCCGACGGGGAGCTGTTTTTT.

This clone has just a few counts. V usage is TRBV2 and J usage is TRBJ1-2; 10 bases match TRBD1. V dropped 7 bases and J dropped 6; count of bases not matched to a gene: 8. This CDR3 is built from 14 residues. Germline V CDR1 and CDR2: SNHLY, FYNNEI. CDR3 sequence: CASMPGTGEDGYTF. Here the CDR3 DNA reads TGTGCCAGCATGCCCGGGACAGGGGAGGATGGCTACACCTTC. Full variable domain (outside the CDR3, taken from reference TRBV2 and TRBJ1-2): EPEVTQTPSHQVTQMGQEVILRCVPISNHLYFYWYRQILGQKVEFLVSFYNNEISEKSEIFDDQFSVERPDGSNFTLKIRSTKLEDSAMYFCASMPGTGEDGYTFGSGTRLTVV.